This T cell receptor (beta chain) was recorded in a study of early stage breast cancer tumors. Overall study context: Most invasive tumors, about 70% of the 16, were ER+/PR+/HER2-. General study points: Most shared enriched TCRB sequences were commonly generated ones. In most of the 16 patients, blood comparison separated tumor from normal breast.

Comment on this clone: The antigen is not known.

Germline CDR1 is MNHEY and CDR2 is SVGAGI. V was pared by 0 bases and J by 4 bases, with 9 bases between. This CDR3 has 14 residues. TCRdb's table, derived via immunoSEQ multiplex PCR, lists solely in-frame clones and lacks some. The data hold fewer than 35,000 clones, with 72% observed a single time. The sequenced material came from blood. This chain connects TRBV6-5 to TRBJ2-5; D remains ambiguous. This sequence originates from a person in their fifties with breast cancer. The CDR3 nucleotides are TGTGCCAGCAGTTACTCGCTGACCGTAGAGACCCAGTACTTC. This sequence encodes CASSYSLTVETQYF.